The sequence of this TCR beta chain was determined in a study of blood T cell repertoires in COVID-19. V was clipped by 5 bases and J by 3 bases; unmatched bases: 7. Germline V CDR1 and CDR2: LNHDA, SQIVND (reference sequence). The CDR3 spans 16 residues. Profiled with immunoSEQ multiplex PCR; TCRdb holds only in-frame clones, not every one. The sample holds about 180,000 clones, 70% to 80% seen once. This clonotype originated in a woman aged 45 to 65 who had recovered from COVID-19. Sequencing was performed on PBMCs or T cells enriched from blood (not recorded which). This chain links TRBV19 with TRBJ2-2; 9 nucleotides agree with TRBD1. CDR3 residues: CASSPTGGRDTGELFF. CDR3 coding DNA: TGTGCCAGTAGTCCAACAGGGGGCAGGGACACCGGGGAGCTGTTTTTT.